This entry describes one TCR beta chain. Its matching antigen is unknown. Total RNA, at least 5.5 micrograms per sample, came from PBMCs. This entry belongs to a study of blood T cells in healthy people across ages. A second PCR of 7 to 11 cycles used a sample-barcoded 5' primer and a J-beta primer mix. Any given sample supplied a minimum of 2.5 million CDR3-containing paired-end reads. TCRdb reanalysed the 5' RACE reads using MiXCR and keeps one entry per CDR3 protein. The table includes under 950,000 distinct CDR3 sequences, over 20% detected once. Study-wide points: Naive T cell percentage showed a strong correlation with the diversity of TCR beta.

Sequenced: blood. The clonotype comes from a man between 65 and 79 years old in good health.

CDR3 nucleotide sequence: TGTGCCAGCTCACCACCAGCCCCCTACTCTGGGGCCAACGTCCTGACTTTC. Amino acid sequence: CASSPPAPYSGANVLTF. The chain combines TRBV18 with TRBJ2-6; D is unclear. Germline CDR1 and CDR2: KGHSH and LQKENI. The CDR3 length is 17 residues. V gave up 0 bases and J gave up 0 bases, with 9 bases separating them.